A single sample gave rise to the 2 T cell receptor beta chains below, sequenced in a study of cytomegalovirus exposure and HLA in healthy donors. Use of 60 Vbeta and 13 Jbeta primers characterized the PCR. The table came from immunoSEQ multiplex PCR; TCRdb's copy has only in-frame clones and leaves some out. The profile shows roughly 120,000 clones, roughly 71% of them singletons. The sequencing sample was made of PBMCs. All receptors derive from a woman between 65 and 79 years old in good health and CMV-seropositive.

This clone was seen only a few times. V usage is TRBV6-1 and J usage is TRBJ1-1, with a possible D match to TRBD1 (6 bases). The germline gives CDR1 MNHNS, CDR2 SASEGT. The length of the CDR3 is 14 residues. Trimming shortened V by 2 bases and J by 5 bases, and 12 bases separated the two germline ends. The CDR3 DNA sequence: TGTGCCAGCAGTGAATTGGGACAACTAACTGAAGCTTTCTTT. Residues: CASSELGQLTEAFF.

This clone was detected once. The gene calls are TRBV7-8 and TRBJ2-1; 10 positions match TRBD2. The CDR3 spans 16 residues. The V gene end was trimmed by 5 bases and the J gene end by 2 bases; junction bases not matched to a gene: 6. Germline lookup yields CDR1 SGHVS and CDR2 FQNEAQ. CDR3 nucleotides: TGTGCCAGCAGCCTCACGGGACTAGCGACCTACAATGAGCAGTTCTTC. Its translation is CASSLTGLATYNEQFF. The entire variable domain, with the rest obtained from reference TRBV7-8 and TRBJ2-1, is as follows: GAGVSQSPRYKVAKRGQDVALRCDPISGHVSLFWYQQALGQGPEFLTYFQNEAQLDKSGLPSDRFFAERPEGSVSTLKIQRTQQEDSAVYLCASSLTGLATYNEQFFGPGTRLTVL.